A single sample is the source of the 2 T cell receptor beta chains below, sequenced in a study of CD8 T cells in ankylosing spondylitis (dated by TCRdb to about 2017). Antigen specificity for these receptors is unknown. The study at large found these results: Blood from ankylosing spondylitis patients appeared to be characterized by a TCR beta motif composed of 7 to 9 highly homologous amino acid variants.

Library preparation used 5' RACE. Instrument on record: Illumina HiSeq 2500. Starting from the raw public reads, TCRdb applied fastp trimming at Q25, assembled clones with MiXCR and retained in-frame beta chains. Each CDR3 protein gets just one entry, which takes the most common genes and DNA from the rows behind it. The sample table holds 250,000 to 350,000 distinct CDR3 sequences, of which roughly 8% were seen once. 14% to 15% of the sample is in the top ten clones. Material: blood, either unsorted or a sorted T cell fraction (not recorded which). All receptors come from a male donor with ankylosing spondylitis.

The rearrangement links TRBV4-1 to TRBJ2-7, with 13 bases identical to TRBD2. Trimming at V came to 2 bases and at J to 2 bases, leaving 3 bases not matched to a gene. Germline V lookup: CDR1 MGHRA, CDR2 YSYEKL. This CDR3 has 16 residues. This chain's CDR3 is CASSQRLAGGPYEQYF. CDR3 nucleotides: TGCGCCAGCAGCCAAAGACTAGCGGGAGGACCCTACGAGCAGTACTTC.

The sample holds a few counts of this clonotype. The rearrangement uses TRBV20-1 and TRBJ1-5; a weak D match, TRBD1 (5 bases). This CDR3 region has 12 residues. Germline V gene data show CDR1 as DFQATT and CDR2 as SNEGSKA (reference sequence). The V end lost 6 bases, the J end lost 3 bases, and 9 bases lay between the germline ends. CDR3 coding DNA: TGCAGTGCCAGGGACTACAATCAGCCCCAGCATTTT. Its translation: CSARDYNQPQHF.